One and the same sample provided the 20 T cell receptor beta chains below, sequenced in a study of monozygotic twins with inflammatory bowel disease (dated by TCRdb to about 2019). Libraries were made using 5' RACE. The run used an Illumina HiSeq 2500. The reads went through TCRdb reprocessing, and each CDR3 protein sequence gets one entry with no DNA. The sample's clone listing holds approximately 390,000 distinct CDR3 sequences. The ten largest make up 2.4% of the sample. The sample consisted of blood. These receptor sequences come from a human donor with ulcerative colitis or Crohn's disease, or a healthy co-twin of an affected twin (not recorded which).

The rearrangement links TRBV24-1 to TRBJ2-7. Per the germline V gene, CDR1 is KGHDR and CDR2 is SFDVKD. The CDR3 runs to 14 residues. This chain's CDR3 is CATSDFPASYEQYF.

The chain recombines TRBV11-2 with TRBJ1-3; as DNA is missing, the TRBD1 call by TCRdb cannot be tested. The CDR3 has 17 amino acids. Germline loops: CDR1 SGHAT, CDR2 FQNNGV. The CDR3 sequence is CASSLWLDRGTGNTIYF. The whole variable domain, filled in from reference TRBV11-2 and TRBJ1-3, reads EAGVAQSPRYKIIEKRQSVAFWCNPISGHATLYWYQQILGQGPKLLIQFQNNGVVDDSQLPKDRFSAERLKGVDSTLKIQPAKLEDSAVYLCASSLWLDRGTGNTIYFGEGSWLTVV.

V usage is TRBV12-3 or TRBV12-4 and J usage is TRBJ2-1; there is no DNA to check the TCRdb D call of TRBD1. The CDR3 has 15 residues. The CDR3 sequence: CASTGGGGGGNEQFF.

The chain joins TRBV5-4 to TRBJ2-5. Germline CDR1 reads SGHNT; CDR2 reads YYREEE (reference sequence). The length of the CDR3 is 14 residues. The CDR3 here is CASSLAQRPETQYF.

The chain's CDR3 is CASSPARRANTEAFF. The gene calls are TRBV7-9 and TRBJ1-1. CDR3 length: 15 amino acids. Germline-derived CDR1 and CDR2 are SEHNR and FQNEAQ (reference sequence).

The chain joins TRBV7-9 to TRBJ2-1. This CDR3 contains 15 residues. Germline loops: CDR1 SEHNR, CDR2 FQNEAQ (reference sequence). The CDR3 protein is CASSPLGSMANEQFF.

V and J are TRBV20-1 and TRBJ1-2; the D call from TCRdb, TRBD1, cannot be confirmed without DNA. CDR1 is DFQATT and CDR2 is SNEGSKA in the germline V gene (reference sequence). The CDR3 is 14 amino acids. CDR3 amino acids: CSARLTGHLYGYTF.

CDR3 in amino acids: CSARGNTEAFF. The V gene is TRBV20-1, the J gene TRBJ1-1. The CDR3 loop spans 11 amino acids. Germline V gene data show CDR1 as DFQATT and CDR2 as SNEGSKA (reference sequence).

The chain joins TRBV20-1 to TRBJ1-1; the D call from TCRdb, TRBD1, cannot be confirmed without DNA. Germline loops: CDR1 DFQATT, CDR2 SNEGSKA (reference sequence). This CDR3 is 14 amino acids long. The CDR3 is CSARDLGGKAEAFF.

This sequence joins TRBV5-6 and TRBJ1-2; the TRBD1 assignment by TCRdb is unverifiable without DNA. This CDR3 spans 14 amino acids. Germline CDR1 and CDR2: SGHDT and YYEEEE. The chain's CDR3 is CASSLTRDGGGYTF.

This sequence joins TRBV9 and TRBJ1-2. This CDR3 comprises 16 residues. The germline gives CDR1 SGDLS, CDR2 YYNGEE. CDR3 sequence: CASSVDLQPTNYGYTF. Looking up the rest from reference TRBV9 and TRBJ1-2 gives the full variable domain: DSGVTQTPKHLITATGQRVTLRCSPRSGDLSVYWYQQSLDQGLQFLIQYYNGEERAKGNILERFSAQQFPDLHSELNLSSLELGDSALYFCASSVDLQPTNYGYTFGSGTRLTVV.

This rearrangement joins TRBV5-1 to TRBJ1-3. Germline loops: CDR1 SGHRS, CDR2 YFSETQ. CDR3 length: 17 residues. CDR3 loop: CASSLAETSSSGNTIYF.

This sequence joins TRBV3-1 and TRBJ2-2. CDR3 size: 16 residues. The V gene's germline CDR1 is LGHDT and CDR2 YNNKEL (reference sequence). Here the CDR3 reads CASSQDSSTNTGELFF.

The chain's CDR3 is CATSARERNEQFF. The V and J genes are TRBV5-1 and TRBJ2-1; TCRdb's D call of TRBD2 is untestable without DNA. CDR1 and CDR2 from the germline V gene are SGHRS and YFSETQ. This CDR3 has 13 amino acids.

V is TRBV5-1 and J is TRBJ2-3; the TRBD2 assignment by TCRdb is unverifiable without DNA. The CDR3 loop spans 18 amino acids. Germline-derived CDR1 and CDR2 are SGHRS and YFSETQ. CDR3: CASSPLAGNHPSTDTQYF.

V usage is TRBV9 and J usage is TRBJ1-1; TCRdb picks TRBD1, but there is no DNA to check that call. The CDR3 is 16 amino acids. CDR1 is SGDLS and CDR2 is YYNGEE in the germline V gene. The CDR3 reads CASSPSGNPGGTEAFF.

This chain links TRBV12-3 or TRBV12-4 with TRBJ1-1; TCRdb picks TRBD1, but there is no DNA to check that call. The CDR3 totals 15 residues. This chain's CDR3 is CASSFFAQGETEAFF.

The chain couples TRBV24-1 to TRBJ2-1; TCRdb reports TRBD2, a call that lacks DNA to check it against. This CDR3 spans 16 amino acids. Germline V lookup: CDR1 KGHDR, CDR2 SFDVKD. The CDR3 here is CATSDLELAGSHEQFF.

The chain joins TRBV12-3 or TRBV12-4 to TRBJ2-2; lacking DNA, the TRBD1 call made by TCRdb goes unchecked. CDR3 length equals 15 residues. CDR3 region: CASNNRVGDTGELFF.

The chain has TRBV28 and TRBJ2-7. Germline assignment: CDR1 MDHEN and CDR2 SYDVKM. The CDR3 has 15 residues. CDR3 protein: CASSTTSQISYEQYF.